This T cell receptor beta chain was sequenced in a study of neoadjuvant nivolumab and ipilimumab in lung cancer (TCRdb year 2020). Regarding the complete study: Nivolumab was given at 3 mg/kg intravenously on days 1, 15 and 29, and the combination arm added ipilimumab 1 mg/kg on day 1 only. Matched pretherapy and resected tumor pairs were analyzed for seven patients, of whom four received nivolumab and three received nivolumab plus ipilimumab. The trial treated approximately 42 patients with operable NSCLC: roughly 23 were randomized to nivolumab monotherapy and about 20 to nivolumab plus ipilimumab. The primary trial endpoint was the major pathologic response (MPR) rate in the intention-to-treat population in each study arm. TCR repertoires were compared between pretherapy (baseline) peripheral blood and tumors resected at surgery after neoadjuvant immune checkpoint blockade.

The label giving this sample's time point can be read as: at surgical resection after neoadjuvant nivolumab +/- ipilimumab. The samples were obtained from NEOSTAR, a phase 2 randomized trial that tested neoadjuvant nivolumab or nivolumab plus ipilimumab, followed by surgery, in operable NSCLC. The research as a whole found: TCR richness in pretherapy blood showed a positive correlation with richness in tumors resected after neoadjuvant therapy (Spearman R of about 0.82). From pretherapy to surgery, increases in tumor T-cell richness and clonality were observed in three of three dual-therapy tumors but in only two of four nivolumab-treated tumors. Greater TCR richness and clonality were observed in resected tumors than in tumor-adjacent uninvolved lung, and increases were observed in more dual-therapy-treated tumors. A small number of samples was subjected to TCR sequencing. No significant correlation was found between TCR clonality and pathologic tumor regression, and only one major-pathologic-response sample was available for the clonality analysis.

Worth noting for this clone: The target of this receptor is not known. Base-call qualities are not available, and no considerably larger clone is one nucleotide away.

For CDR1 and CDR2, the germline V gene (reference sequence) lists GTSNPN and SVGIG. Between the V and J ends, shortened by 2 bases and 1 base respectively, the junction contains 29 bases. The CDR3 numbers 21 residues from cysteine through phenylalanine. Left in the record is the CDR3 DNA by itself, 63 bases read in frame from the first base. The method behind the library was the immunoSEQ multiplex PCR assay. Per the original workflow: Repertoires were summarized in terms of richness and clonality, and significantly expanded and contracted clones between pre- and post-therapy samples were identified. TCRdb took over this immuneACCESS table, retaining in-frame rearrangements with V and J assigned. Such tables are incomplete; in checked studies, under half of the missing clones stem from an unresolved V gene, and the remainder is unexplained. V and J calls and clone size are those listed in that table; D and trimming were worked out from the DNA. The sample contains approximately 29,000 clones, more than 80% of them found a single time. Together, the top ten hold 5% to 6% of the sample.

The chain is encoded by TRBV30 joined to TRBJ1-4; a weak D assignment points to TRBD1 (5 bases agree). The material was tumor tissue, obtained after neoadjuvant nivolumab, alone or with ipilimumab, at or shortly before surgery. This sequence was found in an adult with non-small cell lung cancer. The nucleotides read TGTGCCTGGAGTTTCTTCCAGCCCGTTGGGGGTTTCAAAGGAACTAATGAAAAACTGTTTTTT. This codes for CAWSFFQPVGGFKGTNEKLFF.